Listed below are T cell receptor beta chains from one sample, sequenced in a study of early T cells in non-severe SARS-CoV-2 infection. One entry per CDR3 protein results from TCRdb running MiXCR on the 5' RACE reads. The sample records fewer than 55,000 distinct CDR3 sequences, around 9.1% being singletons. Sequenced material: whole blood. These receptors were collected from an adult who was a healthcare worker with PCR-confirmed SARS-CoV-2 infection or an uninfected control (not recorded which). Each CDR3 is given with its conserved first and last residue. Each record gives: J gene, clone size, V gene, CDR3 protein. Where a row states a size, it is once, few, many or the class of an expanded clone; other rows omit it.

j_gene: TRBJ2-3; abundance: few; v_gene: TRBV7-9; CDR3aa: CASSSVRYTQYF
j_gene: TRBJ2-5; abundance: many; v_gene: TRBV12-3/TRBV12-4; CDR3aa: CASSFTSGQETQYF
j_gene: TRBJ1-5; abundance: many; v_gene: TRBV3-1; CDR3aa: CASSLGYQPQHF
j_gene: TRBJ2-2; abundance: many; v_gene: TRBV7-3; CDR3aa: CASSLGAGGTGELFF
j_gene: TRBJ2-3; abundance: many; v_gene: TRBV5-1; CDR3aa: CASSLTAAYTDTQYF
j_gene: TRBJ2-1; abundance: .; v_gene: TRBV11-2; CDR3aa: CASSLDNRAYNEQFF
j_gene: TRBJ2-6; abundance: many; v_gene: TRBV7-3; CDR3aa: CASSGNRETESSSGANVLTF
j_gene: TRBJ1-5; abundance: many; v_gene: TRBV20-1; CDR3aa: CSASKLGGTGQPQHF
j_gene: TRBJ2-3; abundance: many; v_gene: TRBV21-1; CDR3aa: CASSKRRRAVSTDTQYF
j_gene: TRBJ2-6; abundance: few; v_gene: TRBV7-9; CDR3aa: CASSLVQGGGANVLTF
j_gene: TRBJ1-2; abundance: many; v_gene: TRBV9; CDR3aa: CASSVVPQGTSNYGYTF
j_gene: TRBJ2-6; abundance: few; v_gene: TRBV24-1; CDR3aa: CATSDSRQGARGSGANVLTF
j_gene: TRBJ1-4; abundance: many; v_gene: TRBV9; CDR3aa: CASSRGLGNEKLFF
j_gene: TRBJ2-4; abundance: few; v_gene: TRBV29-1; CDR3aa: CSVGQLTKNIQYF
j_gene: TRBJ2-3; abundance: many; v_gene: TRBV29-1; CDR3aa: CSALTQRSTDTQYF
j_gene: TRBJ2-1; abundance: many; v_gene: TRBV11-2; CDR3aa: CASGSWNEQFF
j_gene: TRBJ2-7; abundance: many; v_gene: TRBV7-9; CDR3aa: CASSLGTQSYEQYF
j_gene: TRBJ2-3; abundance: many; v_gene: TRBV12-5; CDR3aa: CASLGSYTDTQYF
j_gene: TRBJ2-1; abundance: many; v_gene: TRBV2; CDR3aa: CASSGFSYNEQFF
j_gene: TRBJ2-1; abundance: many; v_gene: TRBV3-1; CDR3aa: CASSQVGDEQFF
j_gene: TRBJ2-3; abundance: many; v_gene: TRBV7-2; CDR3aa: CASSPSGRQDTQYF
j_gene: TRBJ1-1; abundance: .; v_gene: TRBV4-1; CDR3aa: CASSQDSWQVNTEAFF
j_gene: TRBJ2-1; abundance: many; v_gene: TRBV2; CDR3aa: CASSFRGSYNEQFF
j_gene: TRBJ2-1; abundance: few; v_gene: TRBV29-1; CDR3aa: CSGRQPNEQFF
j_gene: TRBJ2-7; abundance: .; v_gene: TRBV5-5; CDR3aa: CASSLQGHYEQYF
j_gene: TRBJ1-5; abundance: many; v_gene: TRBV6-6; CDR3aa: CASRQGFQPQHF